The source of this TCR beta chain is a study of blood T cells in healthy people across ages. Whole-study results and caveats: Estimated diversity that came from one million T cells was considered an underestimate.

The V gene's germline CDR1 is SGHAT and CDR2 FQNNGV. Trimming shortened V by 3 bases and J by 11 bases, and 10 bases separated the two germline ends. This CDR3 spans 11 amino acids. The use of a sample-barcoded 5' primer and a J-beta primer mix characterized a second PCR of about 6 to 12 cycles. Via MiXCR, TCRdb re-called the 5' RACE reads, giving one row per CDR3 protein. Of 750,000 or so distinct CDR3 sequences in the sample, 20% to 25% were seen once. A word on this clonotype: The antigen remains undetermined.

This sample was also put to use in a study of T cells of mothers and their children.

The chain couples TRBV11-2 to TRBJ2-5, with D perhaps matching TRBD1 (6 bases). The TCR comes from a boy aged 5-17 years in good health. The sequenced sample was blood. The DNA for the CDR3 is TGTGCCAGCAGCTTCCGACAGGAGCAGTACTTC. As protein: CASSFRQEQYF.